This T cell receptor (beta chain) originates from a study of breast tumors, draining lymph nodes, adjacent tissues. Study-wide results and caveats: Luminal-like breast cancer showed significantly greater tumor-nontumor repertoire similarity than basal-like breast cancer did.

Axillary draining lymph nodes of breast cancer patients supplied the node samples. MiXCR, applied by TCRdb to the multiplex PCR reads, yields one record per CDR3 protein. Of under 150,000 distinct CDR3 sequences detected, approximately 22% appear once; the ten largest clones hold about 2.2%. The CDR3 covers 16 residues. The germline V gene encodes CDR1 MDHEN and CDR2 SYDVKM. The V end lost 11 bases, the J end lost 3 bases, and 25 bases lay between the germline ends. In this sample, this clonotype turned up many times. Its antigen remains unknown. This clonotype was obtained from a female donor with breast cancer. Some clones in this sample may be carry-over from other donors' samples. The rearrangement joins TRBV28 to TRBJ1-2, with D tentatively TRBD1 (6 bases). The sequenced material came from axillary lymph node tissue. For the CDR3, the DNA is TGTGCCTCCAGGGGAGGGGGAATGGGATGGGACTATGGCTACACCTTC. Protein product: CASRGGGMGWDYGYTF.